This T cell receptor (beta chain) appears in the sequencing data of a study of T cell changes during pregnancy in multiple sclerosis. The germline gives CDR1 GTSNPN, CDR2 SVGIG (reference sequence). Trimming cost V 2 bases and J 6 bases, with 17 bases left between them. The CDR3 totals 15 residues. This clone was counted once. Data came from immunoSEQ multiplex PCR; TCRdb stores just in-frame clones and leaves some out. The data hold about 93,000 clones, with approximately 92% observed a single time. The receptor was isolated from a female donor with multiple sclerosis, enrolled in a pregnancy study. The rearrangement uses TRBV30 and TRBJ1-5; tentatively, D is TRBD1 (5 bases). The sample was peripheral blood, taken after pregnancy. CDR3 bases: TGTGCCTGGAGTAAAGGGGTCCTTGAGGTTCAGCCCCAGCATTTT. It translates to CAWSKGVLEVQPQHF.